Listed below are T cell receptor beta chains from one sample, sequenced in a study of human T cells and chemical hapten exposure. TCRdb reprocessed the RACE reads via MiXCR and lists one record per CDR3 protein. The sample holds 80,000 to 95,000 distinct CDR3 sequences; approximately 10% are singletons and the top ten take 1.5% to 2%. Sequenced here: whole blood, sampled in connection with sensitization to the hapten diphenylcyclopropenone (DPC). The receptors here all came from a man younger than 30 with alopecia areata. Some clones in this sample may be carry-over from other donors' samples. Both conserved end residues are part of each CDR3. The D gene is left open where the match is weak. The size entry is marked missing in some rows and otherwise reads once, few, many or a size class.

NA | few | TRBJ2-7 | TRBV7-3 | TGTGCCAGCAGCTTAAACCCGACCTACGAGCAGTACTTC | CASSLNPTYEQYF
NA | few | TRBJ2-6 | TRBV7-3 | TGTGCCAGCAGTCGGGATTCTGGGGCCAACGTCCTGACTTTC | CASSRDSGANVLTF
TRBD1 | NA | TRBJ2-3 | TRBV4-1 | TGCGCCAGCAGCCGCGGACAGGGGGAAGCGATGCCCACAGATACGCAGTATTTT | CASSRGQGEAMPTDTQYF
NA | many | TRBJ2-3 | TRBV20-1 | TGCACCCCCGGAGAGCGCACAGATACGCAGTATTTT | CTPGERTDTQYF
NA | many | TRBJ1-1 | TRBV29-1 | TGCAGCGTTGCGTACACTGAAGCTTTCTTT | CSVAYTEAFF
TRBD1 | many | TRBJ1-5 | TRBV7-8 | TGTGCCAGCAGCCAAGACAGGGGCAATCAGCCCCAGCATTTT | CASSQDRGNQPQHF
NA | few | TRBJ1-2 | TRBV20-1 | TGCAGTGCTATACCCCGAGACAGCTATGGCTACACCTTC | CSAIPRDSYGYTF
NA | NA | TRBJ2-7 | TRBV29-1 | TGCAGCGTTGGGCAGGGGGGCTACGAGCAGTACTTC | CSVGQGGYEQYF
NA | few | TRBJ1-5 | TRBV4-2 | TGTGCCAGCAGCCAAGGTGGGGGGTTTCAGCCCCAGCATTTT | CASSQGGGFQPQHF
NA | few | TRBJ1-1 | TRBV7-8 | TGTGCCAGCAGCTTATCCCGCCACAGGGACACTGAAGCTTTCTTT | CASSLSRHRDTEAFF
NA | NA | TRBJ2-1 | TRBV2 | TGTGCCAGCAGTGATCGGGTGACATACAATGAGCAGTTCTTC | CASSDRVTYNEQFF
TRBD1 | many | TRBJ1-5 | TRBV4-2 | TGTGCCAGCAGCCAAGTCGGGACAGGGGAAGATCCCCAGCATTTT | CASSQVGTGEDPQHF
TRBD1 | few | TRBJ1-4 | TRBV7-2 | TGTGCCAGCAGCCTAAACGGACAGGGCGTTAATGAAAAACTGTTTTTT | CASSLNGQGVNEKLFF
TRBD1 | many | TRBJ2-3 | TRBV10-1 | TGCGCCAGCAGAGAATTCCGGGACAGGGGGGAGGATACGCAGTATTTT | CASREFRDRGEDTQYF
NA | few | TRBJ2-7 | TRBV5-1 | TGCGCCAGCAGCTTGTTCCAAGACTACGAGCAGTACTTC | CASSLFQDYEQYF
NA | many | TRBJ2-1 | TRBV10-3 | TGTGCCATCAGGGCAGGGAATTACAATGAGCAGTTCTTC | CAIRAGNYNEQFF
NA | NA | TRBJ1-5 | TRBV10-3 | TGTGCCATCAGTCCAGGGTTTACTCGGCCCCAGCATTTT | CAISPGFTRPQHF
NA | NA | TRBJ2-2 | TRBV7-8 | TGTGCCAGCAGCCCCTCCCGGACCGAGTTCGGGGAGCTGTTTTTT | CASSPSRTEFGELFF
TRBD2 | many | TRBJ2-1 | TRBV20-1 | TGCAGTGCTAGTAGCGGGGGGGTAGATGAGCAGTTCTTC | CSASSGGVDEQFF
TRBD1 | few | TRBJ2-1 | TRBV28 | TGTGCCAGCAGTTTACCCTCCGGACAGGGGTTTAATGAGCAGTTCTTC | CASSLPSGQGFNEQFF
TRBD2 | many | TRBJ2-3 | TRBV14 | TGTGCCAGCAGCCAAGTTCGCGGGAGCGGGGAGAGCACAGATACGCAGTATTTT | CASSQVRGSGESTDTQYF
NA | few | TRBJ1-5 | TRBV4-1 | TGCGCCAGCAGCCAAGGGGCAGGGTGGCAGCCCCAGCATTTT | CASSQGAGWQPQHF
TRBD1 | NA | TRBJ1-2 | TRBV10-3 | TGTGCCATCAGTGAGTCCGGACAGGTTTATGGCTACACCTTC | CAISESGQVYGYTF
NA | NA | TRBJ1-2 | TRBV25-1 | TGTGCCAGCAGGGCTACAGCCTCCGGCTACACCTTC | CASRATASGYTF
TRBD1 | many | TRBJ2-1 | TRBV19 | TGTGCCAGTAGTACACGACAGGGATTAAGCTCCTACAATGAGCAGTTCTTC | CASSTRQGLSSYNEQFF
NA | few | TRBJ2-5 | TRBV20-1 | TGCAGTGCTCCAGATTCAAATAGACAAGAGACCCAGTACTTC | CSAPDSNRQETQYF